The 14 T cell receptor beta chains reported below all come from one sample, sequenced in a study of vaccination and CD4 T cells after COVID-19. The treatment is: roughly 11-day PBMC culture with coronavirus spike peptide pools or control peptides (ViraFEST assay). Prior to the COVID-19 pandemic (2011-2018), the unexposed donor's CD4+ T cells were collected. These receptors lack a known antigen. Sequencing of the DNA from cultured CD4+ T cells was carried out with the Oncomine TCR Beta short-read assay. Using its own MiXCR run on the PCR reads, TCRdb lists one record per CDR3 protein. The sample yields about 9,900 distinct CDR3 sequences, 34% seen once. Material for sequencing was CD4+ T cells from blood, cultured in vitro. The origin of the receptors is a human donor in good health.

DNA of the CDR3: TGTGCCAGCAGCTATACAGAGAACACTGAAGCTTTCTTT. Translation: CASSYTENTEAFF. The rearrangement links TRBV5-6 to TRBJ1-1; D gene ambiguous. CDR3 length: 13 amino acids. V lost 3 bases to trimming and J lost 1 base, with 7 bases between them. From germline, CDR1 is SGHDT and CDR2 YYEEEE.

J is TRBJ1-5 and V is TRBV19, with D tentatively TRBD1 (5 bases). Trimming removed 5 bases at V and 6 bases at J, with 11 bases between. CDR3 length: 13 amino acids. CDR1 and CDR2 (germline): LNHDA, SQIVND (reference sequence). The CDR3 reads CASSENQGQPQHF. CDR3 sequence (DNA): TGTGCCAGTAGTGAGAATCAGGGTCAGCCCCAGCATTTT.

The CDR3, as DNA: TGTGCCAGCAGGGCCCGGGACAGGAACACTGAAGCTTTCTTT. Its protein is CASRARDRNTEAFF. The V call is TRBV27, the J call TRBJ1-1; 7 nucleotides align to TRBD1. This CDR3 comprises 14 residues. Germline V lookup: CDR1 MNHEY, CDR2 SMNVEV (reference sequence). J lost 1 base, V lost 6 bases, and 5 bases had no gene match.

By proportion, this clonotype is medium-sized. The V gene is TRBV7-3, the J gene TRBJ2-3; 10 bases agree with TRBD2. Trimming took 5 bases from V and 9 from J; bases not matched to a gene: 5. This CDR3 region has 13 residues. Germline CDR1 reads SGHTA; CDR2 reads FQGTGA. The CDR3 region has the DNA TGTGCCAGCAGCCCTGTAGCGGGAGGCACGCAGTATTTT. It is translated as CASSPVAGGTQYF. The whole variable domain, remainder taken from reference TRBV7-3 and TRBJ2-3, is GAGVSQTPSNKVTEKGKYVELRCDPISGHTALYWYRQSLGQGPEFLIYFQGTGAADDSGLPNDRFFAVRPEGSVSTLKIQRTERGDSAVYLCASSPVAGGTQYFGPGTRLTVL.

This chain uses TRBV6-5 with TRBJ2-5, with D unclear. The CDR3 is 17 residues long. The germline V gene encodes CDR1 MNHEY and CDR2 SVGAGI. Trimming removed 0 bases from V and 4 bases from J, with 18 bases in between. The CDR3 nucleotides read TGTGCCAGCAGTTACTCGAGGTTAGACTCGGGCACAGAGACCCAGTACTTC. Protein product: CASSYSRLDSGTETQYF.

The V call is TRBV19, the J call TRBJ1-5, with D perhaps TRBD1 (5 bases). CDR1 and CDR2 (germline): LNHDA, SQIVND (reference sequence). CDR3 length: 15 amino acids. V was clipped by 7 bases and J by 11 bases, with 24 bases between them. The CDR3 spells CASKEGDRLQGAQHF. For the CDR3, the DNA is TGTGCCAGTAAAGAGGGCGACAGACTTCAAGGGGCCCAGCATTTT.

The V gene is TRBV6-1, the J gene TRBJ1-1; 7 nucleotides align to TRBD1. The junction had 11 bases not matched to a gene; V was cut back by 7 bases and J by 0 bases. The CDR3 runs 16 residues. Germline CDR1 reads MNHNS; CDR2 reads SASEGT. The CDR3 DNA reads TGTGCCAGCACCTACCCGGCGGGACAGATGAACACTGAAGCTTTCTTT. It encodes CASTYPAGQMNTEAFF.

This clonotype was seen a handful of times. The CDR3 loop is CSARGPGIDQPQHF. In nucleotides, the CDR3 is TGCAGTGCTAGGGGTCCGGGGATAGATCAGCCCCAGCATTTT. The chain has TRBV20-1 and TRBJ1-5; D call uncertain. The V gene lost 3 bases and the J gene lost 5 bases, with 14 bases spanning the gap. Germline values: CDR1 DFQATT, CDR2 SNEGSKA (reference sequence). The CDR3 length is 14 residues.

The chain joins TRBV25-1 to TRBJ2-5, with unresolved D. Germline CDR1 is MGHDK and CDR2 is SYGVNS. The CDR3 has 10 residues. Trimming removed 7 bases at V and 9 bases at J, with 9 bases between. The CDR3: CASTAEAQYF. CDR3 nucleotide sequence: TGTGCCAGCACAGCTGAGGCCCAGTACTTC.

The chain carries TRBV10-1 and TRBJ1-6; D is unclear. Trimming stripped 5 bases from V and 6 bases from J, with 20 bases between. This CDR3 has 17 residues. Germline CDR1 reads WNHNN; CDR2 reads SYGVQD (reference sequence). CDR3 sequence: CASSWAVLEYGNSPLHF. CDR3 in DNA: TGCGCCAGCAGTTGGGCTGTTCTGGAGTACGGTAATTCACCCCTCCACTTT.

This rearrangement joins TRBV28 to TRBJ1-2, with 7 nucleotides matching TRBD1. This CDR3 comprises 12 residues. Germline CDR1 reads MDHEN; CDR2 reads SYDVKM. Germline trimming cut 8 bases from V and 5 bases from J; bases unmatched to any gene: 5. The CDR3 coding sequence is TGTGCCAGCGGGCAGGGGGTGTATGGCTACACCTTC. Translated: CASGQGVYGYTF.

The table lists this clonotype with a few counts. J is TRBJ1-2 and V is TRBV4-2; tentative D call: TRBD1 (6 bases). Per germline, CDR1 LGHNA and CDR2 YNFKEQ. CDR3 size: 19 residues. V was clipped by 0 bases and J by 3 bases, with 23 bases between them. The CDR3 sequence: CASSQELLTGPGTDYGYTF. The CDR3 DNA sequence: TGTGCCAGCAGCCAAGAGTTGTTAACAGGGCCAGGGACGGACTATGGCTACACCTTC.

The chain has TRBV11-1 and TRBJ2-5; D gene ambiguous. This CDR3 is built from 12 residues. Trimming left V 2 bases short and J 10 bases short, with 11 bases between. Germline V gives CDR1 SGHAT, CDR2 FQDESV (reference sequence). The DNA of the CDR3 is TGTGCCAGCAGCTTAACGGGTATGGACCAGTACTTC. The encoded protein is CASSLTGMDQYF.

Sample share makes this clonotype medium-sized. The chain is built from TRBV20-1 and TRBJ1-2; D is undetermined. Trimming cost V 0 bases and J 5 bases, with 13 bases left between them. The CDR3 is made up of 14 amino acids. Germline CDR1 reads DFQATT; CDR2 reads SNEGSKA (reference sequence). CDR3 region: CSARDLRRDYGYTF. DNA for the CDR3: TGCAGTGCTAGAGACCTGAGACGAGATTATGGCTACACCTTC.